This is a list of T cell receptor beta chains from one sample in a study of blood T cell repertoires in COVID-19. Profiling relied on immunoSEQ multiplex PCR, and the TCRdb table lists in-frame clones only, not all of them. The table has a few hundred thousand clones, around 87% seen once. The sample taken for sequencing was peripheral blood. Receptors originate from a man aged 18 to 29 with active or convalescent COVID-19. The CDR3 runs from the conserved cysteine through the conserved F or W. D genes are given only for firm matches. Clone sizes are given selectively: once, few, many, or a class where the clone is expanded.

D	V	size	J	DNA	CDR3
.	TRBV9	.	TRBJ2-3	TGTGCCAGCACCGGTGGGGACACCATCCCCTCTATCGGCACAGATACGCAGTATTTT	CASTGGDTIPSIGTDTQYF
TRBD2	TRBV7-6	.	TRBJ2-3	TGTGCCAGCAGCTTAGTCGGCGGGAGAGTCACAGATACGCAGTATTTT	CASSLVGGRVTDTQYF
TRBD1	TRBV10-3	.	TRBJ1-5	TGTGCCATCAGTGAGGGACAGGGCGTTTTGAATTCTTGGCCCCAGCATTTT	CAISEGQGVLNSWPQHF
TRBD2	TRBV25-1	.	TRBJ2-5	TGTGCCAGCACCCCACCGGGAGGGCAAGAGACCCAGTACTTC	CASTPPGGQETQYF
.	TRBV4-1	.	TRBJ2-1	TGCGCCAGCAGCCAAGACGATCCGGTGGTGGTCGCCTACAATGAGCAGTTCTTC	CASSQDDPVVVAYNEQFF
TRBD1	TRBV6-6	.	TRBJ1-5	TGTGCCAGCAGTCCCCGGACAGGGGTTACGGTAAATCAGCCCCAGCATTTT	CASSPRTGVTVNQPQHF
TRBD2	TRBV9	.	TRBJ2-4	TGTGCCAGCAGCGTAGGAGGATCGGGGGGCATTCAGTACTTC	CASSVGGSGGIQYF
.	TRBV18	.	TRBJ2-2	TGTGCCAGCTCACCAAATCGGTTCGCGAACACCGGGGAGCTGTTTTTT	CASSPNRFANTGELFF
TRBD2	TRBV7-2	.	TRBJ2-7	TGTGCCAGCAGCTTAGCGGGAGGGCCTCAACAGTACTTC	CASSLAGGPQQYF
.	TRBV3-1/TRBV3-2	few	TRBJ2-7	TGTGCCAGCAACAACCCTAGTAACTGCTTACCGGTCGAGCAGTACTTC	CASNNPSNCLPVEQYF
TRBD1	TRBV27	.	TRBJ1-4	TGTGCCACCAGAGGTTGGGACAGCAATGAAAAACTGTTTTTT	CATRGWDSNEKLFF
TRBD2	TRBV7-2	.	TRBJ2-5	TGTGCCAGCAGCACGGGACTAGCAGTGGAGACCCAGTACTTC	CASSTGLAVETQYF
.	TRBV7-6	.	TRBJ2-2	TGTGCCAGCAGCTTAGAGACGGGTAACACCGGGGAGCTGTTTTTT	CASSLETGNTGELFF
TRBD2	TRBV7-9	.	TRBJ2-2	TGTGCCAGCAGCTTACGGTTCCAACTAGCGGCCGGGGAGCTGTTTTTT	CASSLRFQLAAGELFF
.	TRBV10-3	.	TRBJ2-7	TGTGCCATCAGTGAGGAGTCTTCCTACGAGCAGTACTTC	CAISEESSYEQYF
TRBD1	TRBV9	.	TRBJ1-5	TGTGCCAGCAGCGTAGGGCAGGGGGCGAATCAGCCCCAGCATTTT	CASSVGQGANQPQHF
.	TRBV20-1	.	TRBJ2-1	TGCAGTGCTAGTCCTACTAGGAGCTCCTACAATGAGCAGTTCTTC	CSASPTRSSYNEQFF
.	TRBV4-1	.	TRBJ1-5	TGCGCCAGCAGCCCGAGAGGGCTTAGCAATCAGCCCCAGCATTTT	CASSPRGLSNQPQHF
TRBD2	TRBV6-5	.	TRBJ2-3	TGTGCCAGCAGTTACGGCGGGAGGGGCACAGATACGCAGTATTTT	CASSYGGRGTDTQYF
TRBD1	TRBV10-1	.	TRBJ2-5	TGCGCCAGCAGTGAGGGACAGGGGCACCAAGAGACCCAGTACTTC	CASSEGQGHQETQYF
TRBD1	TRBV6-6	.	TRBJ2-5	TGTGCCAGCAGTCAGACAGGGGGCGCGAGGGAGACCCAGTACTTC	CASSQTGGARETQYF
TRBD1	TRBV7-9	few	TRBJ1-5	TGTGCCAGCAGCCCAAGCTTGACAGGGGGTCAGCCCCAGCATTTT	CASSPSLTGGQPQHF
.	TRBV5-4	.	TRBJ1-4	TGTGCCAGCAGCCGAGGGAGCACTAATGAAAAACTGTTTTTT	CASSRGSTNEKLFF
TRBD1	TRBV10-1	.	TRBJ1-1	TGCGCCACCCGACAGGGTAGTACTGAAGCTTTCTTT	CATRQGSTEAFF
.	TRBV7-9	.	TRBJ2-7	TGTGCCATTGGTCAGGGCTCATCAAGTTACGAGCAGTACTTC	CAIGQGSSSYEQYF
.	TRBV3-1/TRBV3-2	.	TRBJ2-7	TGTGCCAGCAGCCAAGAAGGGGTACGGTACGAGCAGTACTTC	CASSQEGVRYEQYF
.	TRBV9	.	TRBJ1-6	TGTGCCAGCAGCGTTGAGTCTACCGCACCCCTCCACTTT	CASSVESTAPLHF
.	TRBV19	.	TRBJ2-2	TGTGCCGCCGAACCGGGCCGCCCTAAGGGGGGGTACACCGGGGAGCTGTTTTTT	CAAEPGRPKGGYTGELFF